A selection of T cell receptor beta chains follows, all from one sample in a study of blood T cells in healthy people across ages. One entry per CDR3 protein, called by TCRdb with MiXCR from the 5' RACE reads. The sample contains approximately 1.5 million distinct CDR3 sequences, 35% to 45% of which appear only once. Sequencing was performed on blood. The origin of the receptors is a woman younger than 30 in good health. Both conserved end residues are part of each CDR3. The D gene is left open where the match is weak. Rows may omit the clone size; those that give it use once, few, many or a size class.

size: NA; V: TRBV7-2; J: TRBJ2-1; D: NA; length: 15; CDR3: CASSLTSRAYNEQFF; DNA: TGTGCCAGCAGCTTAACCTCTAGGGCCTACAATGAGCAGTTCTTC
size: NA; V: TRBV7-6; J: TRBJ2-1; D: TRBD2; length: 15; CDR3: CASSTPSGGYNEQFF; DNA: TGTGCCAGCAGCACACCTAGCGGGGGGTACAATGAGCAGTTCTTC
size: NA; V: TRBV27; J: TRBJ1-1; D: NA; length: 13; CDR3: CASSFKSGRQAFF; DNA: TGTGCCAGCAGTTTTAAATCTGGGCGGCAGGCTTTCTTT
size: NA; V: TRBV12-3/TRBV12-4; J: TRBJ2-3; D: NA; length: 14; CDR3: CASSLVGDTDTQYF; DNA: TGTGCCAGCAGTTTAGTCGGGGACACAGATACGCAGTATTTT
size: NA; V: TRBV7-2; J: TRBJ2-1; D: TRBD1; length: 13; CDR3: CAGSLGHRGEQFF; DNA: TGTGCCGGCAGCTTAGGACACAGGGGAGAGCAGTTCTTC
size: NA; V: TRBV29-1; J: TRBJ2-5; D: NA; length: 13; CDR3: CSVVGTGQETQYF; DNA: TGCAGCGTTGTCGGGACGGGCCAAGAGACCCAGTACTTC
size: NA; V: TRBV12-3/TRBV12-4; J: TRBJ2-7; D: NA; length: 14; CDR3: CTSSFVADSYEQYF; DNA: TGTACCAGCAGTTTTGTAGCGGACTCCTACGAGCAGTACTTC
size: few; V: TRBV7-2; J: TRBJ2-1; D: TRBD1; length: 16; CDR3: CASSLASSRQGDEQFF; DNA: TGTGCCAGCAGCTTAGCATCAAGTAGACAGGGCGATGAGCAGTTCTTC
size: NA; V: TRBV4-1; J: TRBJ2-1; D: TRBD1; length: 14; CDR3: CASTPDRGDNEQFF; DNA: TGCGCCAGCACCCCGGACAGGGGGGACAATGAGCAGTTCTTC
size: NA; V: TRBV9; J: TRBJ2-3; D: NA; length: 15; CDR3: CASSVGGGCTDTQYF; DNA: TGTGCCAGCAGCGTAGGGGGCGGATGCACAGATACGCAGTATTTT
size: NA; V: TRBV6-5; J: TRBJ2-7; D: TRBD1; length: 15; CDR3: CASSPQPGGSYEQYF; DNA: TGTGCCAGCAGTCCTCAGCCAGGGGGTTCCTACGAGCAGTACTTC
size: NA; V: TRBV14; J: TRBJ2-5; D: TRBD1; length: 14; CDR3: CASSRRQGRETQYF; DNA: TGTGCCAGCAGCCGCCGACAGGGAAGAGAGACCCAGTACTTC
size: once; V: TRBV6-5; J: TRBJ1-1; D: NA; length: 10; CDR3: CASRPGEAFF; DNA: TGTGCCAGCAGGCCAGGCGAAGCTTTCTTT
size: few; V: TRBV28; J: TRBJ1-5; D: NA; length: 14; CDR3: CASSLIDSGQPQHF; DNA: TGTGCCAGCAGTTTAATCGACAGCGGGCAGCCCCAGCATTTT
size: few; V: TRBV7-2; J: TRBJ2-1; D: TRBD2; length: 16; CDR3: CASSLVASGGYNEQFF; DNA: TGTGCCAGCAGCTTAGTGGCTAGCGGAGGCTACAATGAGCAGTTCTTC
size: NA; V: TRBV4-1; J: TRBJ2-7; D: NA; length: 15; CDR3: CASSSGTGPLYEQYF; DNA: TGCGCCAGCAGCTCGGGAACGGGACCTTTGTACGAGCAGTACTTC
size: few; V: TRBV5-1; J: TRBJ2-5; D: TRBD1; length: 16; CDR3: CASSERGTGGSETQYF; DNA: TGCGCCAGCAGCGAGAGAGGGACAGGGGGCTCAGAGACCCAGTACTTC
size: NA; V: TRBV5-1; J: TRBJ2-1; D: TRBD1; length: 14; CDR3: CASSRGTGVDEQFF; DNA: TGCGCCAGCAGCCGGGGGACAGGGGTCGATGAGCAGTTCTTC
size: few; V: TRBV29-1; J: TRBJ2-7; D: NA; length: 13; CDR3: CSVAPQPSYEQYF; DNA: TGCAGCGTTGCCCCACAGCCTTCCTACGAGCAGTACTTC
size: NA; V: TRBV12-3/TRBV12-4; J: TRBJ2-1; D: TRBD1; length: 16; CDR3: CASSPWDRGGYNEQFF; DNA: TGTGCCAGCAGTCCATGGGACAGGGGGGGTTACAATGAGCAGTTCTTC
size: NA; V: TRBV10-3; J: TRBJ1-4; D: TRBD1; length: 16; CDR3: CAISDSGTVTNEKLFF; DNA: TGTGCCATCAGTGACTCCGGGACAGTAACTAATGAAAAACTGTTTTTT
size: NA; V: TRBV2; J: TRBJ2-1; D: NA; length: 13; CDR3: CASITALSYEQFF; DNA: TGTGCCAGCATTACAGCCCTGTCCTACGAGCAGTTCTTC
size: few; V: TRBV7-3; J: TRBJ1-1; D: NA; length: 17; CDR3: CASSRGALGDYATEAFF; DNA: TGTGCCAGCAGTCGAGGGGCACTGGGCGATTACGCCACTGAAGCTTTCTTT
size: few; V: TRBV12-3/TRBV12-4; J: TRBJ2-1; D: TRBD2; length: 13; CDR3: CASRGTSGPEQFF; DNA: TGTGCCAGCAGGGGGACTAGCGGACCCGAGCAGTTCTTC
size: few; V: TRBV25-1; J: TRBJ2-3; D: NA; length: 15; CDR3: CASTPSLGPTDTQYF; DNA: TGTGCCAGCACCCCCTCGTTGGGACCGACAGATACGCAGTATTTT
size: few; V: TRBV10-3; J: TRBJ1-5; D: NA; length: 14; CDR3: CATGTAYSNQPQHF; DNA: TGTGCCACCGGGACGGCCTATAGCAATCAGCCCCAGCATTTT
size: NA; V: TRBV5-1; J: TRBJ1-4; D: NA; length: 15; CDR3: CASRTSGTRNEKLFF; DNA: TGCGCCAGCAGAACTTCCGGGACGCGAAATGAAAAACTGTTTTTT
size: NA; V: TRBV9; J: TRBJ1-1; D: TRBD1; length: 14; CDR3: CASSVATGITEAFF; DNA: TGTGCCAGCAGCGTAGCGACAGGGATCACTGAAGCTTTCTTT
size: NA; V: TRBV18; J: TRBJ2-7; D: NA; length: 14; CDR3: CASSPGLIGYEQYF; DNA: TGTGCCAGCTCACCCGGCCTGATTGGATACGAGCAGTACTTC
size: NA; V: TRBV3-1; J: TRBJ1-2; D: NA; length: 16; CDR3: CASNQVSGLVGYGYTF; DNA: TGTGCCAGCAACCAAGTGTCTGGGTTAGTTGGGTATGGCTACACCTTC
size: NA; V: TRBV5-1; J: TRBJ2-3; D: TRBD2; length: 15; CDR3: CASSGSGSASDTQYF; DNA: TGCGCCAGCAGTGGTAGCGGGAGCGCATCAGATACGCAGTATTTT
size: few; V: TRBV20-1; J: TRBJ2-7; D: NA; length: 13; CDR3: CSARVQGSYEQYF; DNA: TGCAGTGCTAGAGTTCAGGGGTCCTACGAGCAGTACTTC
size: NA; V: TRBV5-1; J: TRBJ2-7; D: NA; length: 16; CDR3: CASSPQPGGTSCEQYF; DNA: TGCGCCAGCAGCCCCCAGCCCGGCGGGACATCCTGCGAGCAGTACTTC